These T cell receptor beta chains were read from a single sample in a study of blood T cell repertoires in COVID-19. Profiling relied on immunoSEQ multiplex PCR, and the TCRdb table lists in-frame clones only, not all of them. Here the sample spans 150,000 or so clones, approximately 80% being singletons. The sequenced sample was PBMCs or T cells enriched from blood (not recorded which). The receptors here all came from a man between 45 and 60 years old who had recovered from COVID-19. The conserved cysteine and the conserved F or W are not part of the CDR3 here. Only some rows state a clone size, as once, few, many or a class for expanded clones.

size: NA
J: TRBJ1-2
V: TRBV19
CDR3: ASSGHGTANYGYT

size: NA
J: TRBJ1-2
V: TRBV6-6
CDR3: ASDRGRGYT

size: NA
J: TRBJ2-2
V: TRBV27
CDR3: ASSFWGNTGELF

size: NA
J: TRBJ2-2
V: TRBV5-1
CDR3: ASSLALANTGELF

size: NA
J: TRBJ2-7
V: TRBV6-2/TRBV6-3
CDR3: ASSYTSGTGWTYEQY

size: NA
J: TRBJ2-3
V: TRBV6-2/TRBV6-3
CDR3: ASSPLRGGADTQY

size: NA
J: TRBJ2-1
V: TRBV14
CDR3: ASSQGGLAGSNEQF

size: NA
J: TRBJ1-6
V: TRBV10-3
CDR3: ASGQGYNSPLH

size: once
J: TRBJ1-4
V: TRBV19
CDR3: ASRYGTGPRNEKLF

size: NA
J: TRBJ1-2
V: TRBV10-2
CDR3: ASSGSRDRDLGYT

size: once
J: TRBJ2-7
V: TRBV5-1
CDR3: ASSLKSGGEQY

size: NA
J: TRBJ1-1
V: TRBV5-1
CDR3: ASSSGESGSTEAF

size: NA
J: TRBJ1-1
V: TRBV19
CDR3: ASTRWDTPNTEAF

size: NA
J: TRBJ2-1
V: TRBV10-3
CDR3: AIREGSGGLNEQF

size: NA
J: TRBJ2-7
V: TRBV10-2
CDR3: ASSEGGPSYEQY

size: NA
J: TRBJ2-3
V: TRBV7-3
CDR3: ASRRGKWDGTDTQY

size: NA
J: TRBJ1-5
V: TRBV19
CDR3: ASSIPFRDRGLQPQH

size: once
J: TRBJ1-1
V: TRBV11-2
CDR3: ASSHGQGREAF

size: NA
J: TRBJ2-7
V: TRBV11-2
CDR3: ASSLSTNSYEQY

size: NA
J: TRBJ2-1
V: TRBV11-2
CDR3: ASSLVRGRDNEQF

size: few
J: TRBJ2-5
V: TRBV14
CDR3: ASSQGLAGRSAQY

size: NA
J: TRBJ2-1
V: TRBV7-9
CDR3: ASSSNSGGAGNEQF

size: NA
J: TRBJ1-6
V: TRBV5-6
CDR3: ASSLVGSGNSPLH

size: NA
J: TRBJ1-5
V: TRBV19
CDR3: ASSPGTSRQPQH

size: NA
J: TRBJ2-2
V: TRBV11-3
CDR3: ASSPQYPGQGHAGELF

size: NA
J: TRBJ1-1
V: TRBV29-1
CDR3: SVEVRVNTEAF

size: NA
J: TRBJ2-5
V: TRBV4-2
CDR3: ASSQWTGGEETQY

size: NA
J: TRBJ1-1
V: TRBV7-9
CDR3: ASSLLGAENTEAF

size: NA
J: TRBJ1-4
V: TRBV6-2/TRBV6-3
CDR3: ASSYSGSGEKLF

size: few
J: TRBJ1-2
V: TRBV3-1/TRBV3-2
CDR3: ASSQAGTDYGYT

size: NA
J: TRBJ2-4
V: TRBV6-5
CDR3: ASTIFRGAKNIQY

size: NA
J: TRBJ2-1
V: TRBV4-3
CDR3: ASSLNNEQF

size: NA
J: TRBJ2-2
V: TRBV7-4
CDR3: ASRYPSIYLGQGDHGELF

size: NA
J: TRBJ1-4
V: TRBV28
CDR3: ASSLPATGKLF

size: NA
J: TRBJ2-7
V: TRBV7-2
CDR3: ASTPGGGSGYEQY

size: NA
J: TRBJ2-1
V: TRBV5-4
CDR3: ASSLPGQGRNEQF

size: NA
J: TRBJ1-3
V: TRBV4-3
CDR3: ASSPTGGTGNTIY

size: NA
J: TRBJ2-7
V: TRBV7-9
CDR3: ASSDQDREQY

size: NA
J: TRBJ1-1
V: TRBV6-5
CDR3: ASSYSRMNTEAF

size: few
J: TRBJ2-7
V: TRBV5-1
CDR3: ASSLVPGGLTYEQY

size: NA
J: TRBJ1-2
V: TRBV29-1
CDR3: SVATVIQGHGYT

size: NA
J: TRBJ1-1
V: TRBV18
CDR3: ASSPPGGISTEAF

size: NA
J: TRBJ2-2
V: TRBV6-5
CDR3: ASSYSQGLDTGELF

size: NA
J: TRBJ1-2
V: TRBV27
CDR3: ASSPMRPGQRVRANYGYT

size: once
J: TRBJ2-3
V: TRBV12-5
CDR3: ASGPGQGTDTQY

size: many
J: TRBJ1-5
V: TRBV7-9
CDR3: ASSLTGPGQPQH